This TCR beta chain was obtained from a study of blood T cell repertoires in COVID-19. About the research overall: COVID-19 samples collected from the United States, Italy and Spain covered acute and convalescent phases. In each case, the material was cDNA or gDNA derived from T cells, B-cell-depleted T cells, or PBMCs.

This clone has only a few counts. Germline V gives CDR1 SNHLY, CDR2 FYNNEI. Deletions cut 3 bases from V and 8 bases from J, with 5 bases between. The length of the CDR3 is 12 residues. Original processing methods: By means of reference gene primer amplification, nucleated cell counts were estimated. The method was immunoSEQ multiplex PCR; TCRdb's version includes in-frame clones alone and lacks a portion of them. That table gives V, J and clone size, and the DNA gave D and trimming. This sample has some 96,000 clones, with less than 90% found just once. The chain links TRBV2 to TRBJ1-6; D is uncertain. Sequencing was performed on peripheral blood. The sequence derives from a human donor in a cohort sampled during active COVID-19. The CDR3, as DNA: TGTGCCAGCAGTGATCTTTATTCACCCCTCCACTTT. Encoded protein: CASSDLYSPLHF.